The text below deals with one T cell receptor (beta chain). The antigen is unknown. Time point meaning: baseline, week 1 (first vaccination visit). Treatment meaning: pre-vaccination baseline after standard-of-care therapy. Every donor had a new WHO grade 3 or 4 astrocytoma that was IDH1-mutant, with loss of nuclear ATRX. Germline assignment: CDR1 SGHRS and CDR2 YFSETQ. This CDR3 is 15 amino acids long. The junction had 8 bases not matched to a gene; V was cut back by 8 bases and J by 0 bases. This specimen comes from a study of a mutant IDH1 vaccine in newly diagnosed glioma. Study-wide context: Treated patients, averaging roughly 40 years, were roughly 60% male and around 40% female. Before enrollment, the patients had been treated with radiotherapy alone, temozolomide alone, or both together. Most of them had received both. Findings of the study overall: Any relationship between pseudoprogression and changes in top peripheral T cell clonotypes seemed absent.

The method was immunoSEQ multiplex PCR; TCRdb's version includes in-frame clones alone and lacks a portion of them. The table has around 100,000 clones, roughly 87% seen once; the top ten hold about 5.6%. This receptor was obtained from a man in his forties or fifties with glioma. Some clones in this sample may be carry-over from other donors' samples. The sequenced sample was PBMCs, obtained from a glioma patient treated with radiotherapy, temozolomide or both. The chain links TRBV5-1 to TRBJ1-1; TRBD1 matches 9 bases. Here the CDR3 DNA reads TGCGCCAGACAGGAAACAGGGGGCGTGAACACTGAAGCTTTCTTT. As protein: CARQETGGVNTEAFF.